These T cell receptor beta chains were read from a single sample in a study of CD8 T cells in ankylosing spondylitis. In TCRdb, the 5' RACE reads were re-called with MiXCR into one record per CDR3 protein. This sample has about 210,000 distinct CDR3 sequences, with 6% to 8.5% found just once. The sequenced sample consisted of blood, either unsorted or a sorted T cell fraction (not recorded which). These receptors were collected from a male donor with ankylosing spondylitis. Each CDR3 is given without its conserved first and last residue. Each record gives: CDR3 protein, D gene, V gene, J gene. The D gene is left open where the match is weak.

cdr3_aa: ASSQDFTEIWTRGNQPQH; d_call: NA; v_call: TRBV4-2; j_call: TRBJ1-5
cdr3_aa: ASSFGSGGPYEQY; d_call: TRBD2; v_call: TRBV12-3/TRBV12-4; j_call: TRBJ2-7
cdr3_aa: ASSIAGVDEQY; d_call: TRBD2; v_call: TRBV7-9; j_call: TRBJ2-7
cdr3_aa: ASSLINVFAGADEQF; d_call: TRBD2; v_call: TRBV7-6; j_call: TRBJ2-1
cdr3_aa: ASSQGQEGMNTEAF; d_call: NA; v_call: TRBV4-2; j_call: TRBJ1-1
cdr3_aa: ASSYQSGSHQETQY; d_call: TRBD2; v_call: TRBV27; j_call: TRBJ2-5
cdr3_aa: ASSFGTGEVHEQY; d_call: TRBD1; v_call: TRBV11-2; j_call: TRBJ2-7
cdr3_aa: ASSLYASGDNEQF; d_call: TRBD2; v_call: TRBV27; j_call: TRBJ2-1
cdr3_aa: ASSFIPGTQETQY; d_call: NA; v_call: TRBV7-2; j_call: TRBJ2-5
cdr3_aa: ASSLGLAGTQY; d_call: TRBD2; v_call: TRBV5-5; j_call: TRBJ2-5
cdr3_aa: ASSQDGTAPSPLH; d_call: TRBD1; v_call: TRBV4-3; j_call: TRBJ1-6
cdr3_aa: ASSQTLSYYNEQF; d_call: NA; v_call: TRBV7-8; j_call: TRBJ2-1
cdr3_aa: ASSYRGKGEQY; d_call: TRBD1; v_call: TRBV12-3/TRBV12-4; j_call: TRBJ2-7
cdr3_aa: ASSLGGLYEQY; d_call: NA; v_call: TRBV11-2; j_call: TRBJ2-7
cdr3_aa: ASSLPVWTEAF; d_call: NA; v_call: TRBV7-9; j_call: TRBJ1-1
cdr3_aa: ASGQLQGLGTEAF; d_call: NA; v_call: TRBV19; j_call: TRBJ1-1
cdr3_aa: ASSDLVRNTEAF; d_call: NA; v_call: TRBV6-1; j_call: TRBJ1-1
cdr3_aa: SVEGLAEHQETQY; d_call: NA; v_call: TRBV29-1; j_call: TRBJ2-5
cdr3_aa: ASSSTPLTNTEAF; d_call: NA; v_call: TRBV7-2; j_call: TRBJ1-1
cdr3_aa: ASGHYNQPQH; d_call: NA; v_call: TRBV27; j_call: TRBJ1-5
cdr3_aa: ASSPSLQGYYGYT; d_call: NA; v_call: TRBV5-4; j_call: TRBJ1-2
cdr3_aa: ASSGGGAAYEQY; d_call: NA; v_call: TRBV5-1; j_call: TRBJ2-7
cdr3_aa: ASSLSPGGTQY; d_call: NA; v_call: TRBV12-3/TRBV12-4; j_call: TRBJ2-5
cdr3_aa: ASSQPGMPGFNEQF; d_call: NA; v_call: TRBV7-2; j_call: TRBJ2-1
cdr3_aa: ASSPRNVDDGYT; d_call: NA; v_call: TRBV5-5; j_call: TRBJ1-2
cdr3_aa: ASSLDPPRGRPPSSGANVLT; d_call: NA; v_call: TRBV11-2; j_call: TRBJ2-6
cdr3_aa: ATKSLWGYT; d_call: NA; v_call: TRBV15; j_call: TRBJ1-2
cdr3_aa: ASSLRGRTKDEQF; d_call: NA; v_call: TRBV4-3; j_call: TRBJ2-1
cdr3_aa: ASSQRPEGDRELF; d_call: NA; v_call: TRBV6-1; j_call: TRBJ2-2
cdr3_aa: ASSLFSGRADNEQF; d_call: TRBD2; v_call: TRBV28; j_call: TRBJ2-1
cdr3_aa: ASTSHGSNQPQH; d_call: NA; v_call: TRBV12-3/TRBV12-4; j_call: TRBJ1-5
cdr3_aa: ASSPPQRGTQY; d_call: TRBD2; v_call: TRBV6-6; j_call: TRBJ2-3
cdr3_aa: ASSSGGTQY; d_call: NA; v_call: TRBV7-8; j_call: TRBJ2-5
cdr3_aa: ASSLRPGEGSTDTQY; d_call: NA; v_call: TRBV7-9; j_call: TRBJ2-3
cdr3_aa: ASGFGAGSTDTQY; d_call: NA; v_call: TRBV12-5; j_call: TRBJ2-3
cdr3_aa: ASRGISGANVLT; d_call: NA; v_call: TRBV6-2/TRBV6-3; j_call: TRBJ2-6
cdr3_aa: ASSFASGDSYEQY; d_call: TRBD2; v_call: TRBV28; j_call: TRBJ2-7
cdr3_aa: ASSSTRGGQDEQY; d_call: TRBD2; v_call: TRBV28; j_call: TRBJ2-7
cdr3_aa: ASSPGTFYYEQY; d_call: NA; v_call: TRBV12-3/TRBV12-4; j_call: TRBJ2-7
cdr3_aa: ASSVGELNTEAF; d_call: NA; v_call: TRBV9; j_call: TRBJ1-1
cdr3_aa: ASSPSPGKLF; d_call: NA; v_call: TRBV27; j_call: TRBJ1-4
cdr3_aa: ASSVSGFHEQY; d_call: NA; v_call: TRBV9; j_call: TRBJ2-7
cdr3_aa: ASSVDYNEQF; d_call: NA; v_call: TRBV9; j_call: TRBJ2-1
cdr3_aa: ASTLFAHSNTEAF; d_call: NA; v_call: TRBV19; j_call: TRBJ1-1
cdr3_aa: SVAWGLKDTEAF; d_call: NA; v_call: TRBV29-1; j_call: TRBJ1-1
cdr3_aa: ASSYRQGNTEAF; d_call: TRBD1; v_call: TRBV6-5; j_call: TRBJ1-1
cdr3_aa: ASSSYEQF; d_call: NA; v_call: TRBV28; j_call: TRBJ2-1
cdr3_aa: SATGDRVD; d_call: TRBD1; v_call: TRBV20-1; j_call: TRBJ2-7
cdr3_aa: ASSFRPGTTNYEQY; d_call: TRBD2; v_call: TRBV27; j_call: TRBJ2-7
cdr3_aa: SARDLKGYGGANYGYT; d_call: NA; v_call: TRBV20-1; j_call: TRBJ1-2
cdr3_aa: ASSLRGENEKLF; d_call: NA; v_call: TRBV28; j_call: TRBJ1-4
cdr3_aa: ATSDRRDREDQPQH; d_call: TRBD1; v_call: TRBV24-1; j_call: TRBJ1-5
cdr3_aa: SVDNRYQF; d_call: NA; v_call: TRBV29-1; j_call: TRBJ2-1
cdr3_aa: AWTQNRGRTEAF; d_call: TRBD1; v_call: TRBV30; j_call: TRBJ1-1
cdr3_aa: ASRIGGESGYT; d_call: NA; v_call: TRBV25-1; j_call: TRBJ1-2